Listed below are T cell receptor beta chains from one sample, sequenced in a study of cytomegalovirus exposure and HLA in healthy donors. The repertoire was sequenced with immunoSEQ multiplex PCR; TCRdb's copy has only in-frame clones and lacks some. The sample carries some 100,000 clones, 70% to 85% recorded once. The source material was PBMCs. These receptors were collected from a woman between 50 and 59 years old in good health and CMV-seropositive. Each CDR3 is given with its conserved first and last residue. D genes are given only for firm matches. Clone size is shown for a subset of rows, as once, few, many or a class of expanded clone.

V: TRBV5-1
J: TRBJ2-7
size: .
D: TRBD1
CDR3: CASSLGQGFSYEQYF
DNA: TGCGCCAGCAGCTTGGGACAGGGCTTCTCCTACGAGCAGTACTTC

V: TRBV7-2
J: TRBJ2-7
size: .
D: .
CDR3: CASIGQGLSYEQYF
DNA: TGTGCCAGCATTGGGCAGGGGCTTTCCTACGAGCAGTACTTC

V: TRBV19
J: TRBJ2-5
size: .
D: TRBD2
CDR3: CASSRSGRISQETQYF
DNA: TGTGCCAGTAGTAGAAGCGGGAGGATATCGCAAGAGACCCAGTACTTC

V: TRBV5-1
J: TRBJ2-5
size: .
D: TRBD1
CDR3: CASSRTGGETQYF
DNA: TGCGCCAGCAGCAGGACAGGCGGGGAGACCCAGTACTTC

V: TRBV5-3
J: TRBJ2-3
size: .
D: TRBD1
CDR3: CARSWGIIGGYTDTQYF
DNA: TGTGCCAGAAGCTGGGGGATCATAGGGGGCTACACAGATACGCAGTATTTT

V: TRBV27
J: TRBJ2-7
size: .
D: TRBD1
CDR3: CASSRQGSRATYEQYF
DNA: TGTGCCAGCAGCCGACAGGGTTCCAGGGCCACCTACGAGCAGTACTTC

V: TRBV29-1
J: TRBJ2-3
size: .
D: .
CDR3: CSVGEGTGGKYF
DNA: .

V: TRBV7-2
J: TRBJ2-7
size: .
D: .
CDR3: CASSEKGLGHEQYF
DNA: TGTGCCAGCAGCGAAAAGGGGCTCGGGCACGAGCAGTACTTC

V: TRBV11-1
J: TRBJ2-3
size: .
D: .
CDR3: CASQQGRTDTQYF
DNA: TGTGCCAGTCAACAGGGCCGGACAGATACGCAGTATTTT

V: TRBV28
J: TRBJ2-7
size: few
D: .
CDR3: CASSLGRFTYEQYF
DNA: TGTGCCAGCAGTTTGGGCAGGTTCACCTACGAGCAGTACTTC

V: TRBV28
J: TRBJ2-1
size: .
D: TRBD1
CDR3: CASSLLTGTGGNEQFF
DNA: TGTGCCAGCAGTTTGCTTACCGGGACAGGGGGCAATGAGCAGTTCTTC

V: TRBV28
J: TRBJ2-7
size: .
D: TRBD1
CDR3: CASSAGGSDEQYF
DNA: TGTGCCAGCAGCGCAGGGGGCTCGGACGAGCAGTACTTC

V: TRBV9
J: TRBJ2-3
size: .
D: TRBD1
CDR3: CASGDSTGQIMRDTQYF
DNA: TGTGCCAGCGGAGATTCGACGGGACAGATAATGAGAGATACGCAGTATTTT

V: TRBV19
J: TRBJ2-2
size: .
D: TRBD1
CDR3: CASSIGRAGGVLGLAGELFF
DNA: TGTGCCAGTAGTATAGGTAGGGCAGGGGGCGTGTTAGGTCTCGCCGGGGAGCTGTTTTTT

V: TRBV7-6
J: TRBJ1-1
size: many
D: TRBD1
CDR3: CASSAGQTNTEAFF
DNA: TGTGCCAGCAGCGCGGGACAGACGAACACTGAAGCTTTCTTT

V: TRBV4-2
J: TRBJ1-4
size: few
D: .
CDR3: CASSQDLQENEKLFF
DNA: TGTGCCAGCAGCCAAGATCTACAGGAGAATGAAAAACTGTTTTTT

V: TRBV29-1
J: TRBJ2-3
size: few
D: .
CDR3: CSVEEAGTDTQYF
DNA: TGCAGCGTTGAAGAGGCGGGCACAGATACGCAGTATTTT

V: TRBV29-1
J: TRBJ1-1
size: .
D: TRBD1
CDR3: CSVTRILGQGKGTEAFF
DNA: TGCAGCGTTACTAGAATCCTGGGACAGGGTAAGGGCACTGAAGCTTTCTTT

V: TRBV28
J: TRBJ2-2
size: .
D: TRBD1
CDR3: CASRQGAGELFF
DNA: TGTGCCAGCAGACAGGGGGCCGGGGAGCTGTTTTTT